This TCR beta chain is drawn from a study of cytomegalovirus exposure and HLA in healthy donors. Trimming cost V 1 base and J 7 bases, with 19 bases left between them. The CDR3 has 17 amino acids. Per the germline V gene, CDR1 is MGHRA and CDR2 is YSYEKL. With 60 Vbeta and 13 Jbeta primers, the PCR was carried out. Assay used: immunoSEQ multiplex PCR; TCRdb lists only in-frame clones, some missing. The sample holds around 160,000 clones, around 79% seen once. Sequenced sample: PBMCs. The TCR sequence derives from a middle-aged woman in good health and CMV-seropositive. The rearrangement uses TRBV4-1 and TRBJ1-4, with D tentatively TRBD1 (5 bases). The CDR3, as DNA: TGCGCCAGCAGCCAAGGGGGAGGCGGGGGATACTCTGAAAAACTGTTTTTT. Amino acids: CASSQGGGGGYSEKLFF.